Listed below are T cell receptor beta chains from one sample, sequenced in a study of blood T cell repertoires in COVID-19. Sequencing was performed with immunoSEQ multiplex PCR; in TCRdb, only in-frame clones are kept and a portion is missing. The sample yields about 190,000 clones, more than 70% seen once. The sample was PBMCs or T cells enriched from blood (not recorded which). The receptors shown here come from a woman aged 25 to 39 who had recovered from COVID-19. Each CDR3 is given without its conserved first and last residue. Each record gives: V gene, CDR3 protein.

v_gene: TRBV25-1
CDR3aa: ASSDGARETQY

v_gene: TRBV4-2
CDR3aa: ASSQIQTRTGYYGYT

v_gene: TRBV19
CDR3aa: ASTTRDFNQPQH

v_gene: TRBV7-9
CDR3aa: ASSLGTGWTIY

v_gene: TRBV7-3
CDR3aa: ASRTAGDTGELF

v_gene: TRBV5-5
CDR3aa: ASSQDRATEAF

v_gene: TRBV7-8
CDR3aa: ASSLPGSYEQY

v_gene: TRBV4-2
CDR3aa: ASSQVTSGDEQF

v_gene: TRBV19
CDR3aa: ASSIDLLSQETQY

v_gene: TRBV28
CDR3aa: ASRTPTVLINQPQH

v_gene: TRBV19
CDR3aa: ASSIEREDTDTQY

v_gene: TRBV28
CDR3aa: ASSRQGTYEQY

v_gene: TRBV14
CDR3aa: ASSQGTSGTSTDTQY

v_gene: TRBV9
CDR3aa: ASSVGSTGREKLF

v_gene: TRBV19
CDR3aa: ASSTTGVNTEAF

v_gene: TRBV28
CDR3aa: ASWGPSTDTQY

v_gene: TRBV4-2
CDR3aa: ASSQKTSSGSTDTQY

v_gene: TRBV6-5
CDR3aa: ASRGGSWYEQY

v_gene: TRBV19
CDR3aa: ASSIEPGPYEQY

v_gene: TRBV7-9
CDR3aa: ASSTAGTGETEAF

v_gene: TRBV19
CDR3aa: ASSRTALVNYGYT

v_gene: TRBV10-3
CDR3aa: AISESTLGGTSGIMTDTQY

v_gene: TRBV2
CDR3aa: ASSGLAGGEQY

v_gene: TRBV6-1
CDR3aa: ASSESWWRQGGGYT

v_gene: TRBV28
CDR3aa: ASSFFGSKGRDEQF

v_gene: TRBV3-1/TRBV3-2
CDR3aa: ASRQNSGNTIY

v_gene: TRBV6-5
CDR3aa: ASSYSFRDSDHEQY

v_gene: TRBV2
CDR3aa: ASRYGQGYGYT

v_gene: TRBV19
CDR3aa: ASSIEAFYEQY

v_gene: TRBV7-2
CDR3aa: ASSLGGMGQPQH

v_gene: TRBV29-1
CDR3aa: SAGTDRVNAF

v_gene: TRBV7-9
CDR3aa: ASSSYVTEGIGYT

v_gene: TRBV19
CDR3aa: ASRALDSSYEQY

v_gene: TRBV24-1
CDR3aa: ATSDLGDRGLYEQY

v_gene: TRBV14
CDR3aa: ASSRAGGADTQY

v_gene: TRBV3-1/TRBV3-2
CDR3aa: ASSRGGTSGIRGRETQY

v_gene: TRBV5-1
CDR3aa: ASSAGTSRSDEQF

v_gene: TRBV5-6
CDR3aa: ASSNRENYGYT

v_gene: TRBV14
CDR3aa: ASSVISGRRRAGELF

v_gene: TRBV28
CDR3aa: ASSLDEDMNTEAF

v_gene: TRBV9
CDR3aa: ASSVDGRGITNYGYT

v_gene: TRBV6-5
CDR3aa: AGGEAEQY

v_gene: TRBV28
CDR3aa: ASSKPTGADGNTIY

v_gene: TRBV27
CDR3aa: ASSFGGWFGEQY

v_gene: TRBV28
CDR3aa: ASCIGTSGAYEQY

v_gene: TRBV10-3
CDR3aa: AISRDSSNQPQH

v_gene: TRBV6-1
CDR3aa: ASSEAGRQPQH

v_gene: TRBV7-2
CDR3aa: ASSLGQEGYT

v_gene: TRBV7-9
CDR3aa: ASSQTSESYEQY

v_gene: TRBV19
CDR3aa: ASSTGTGIYEQY

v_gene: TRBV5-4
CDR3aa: ASSARTSGLYNEQF

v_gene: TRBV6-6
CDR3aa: ASLGGTEAF

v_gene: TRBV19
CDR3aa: ASSAEVWTSGTYNEQF